These 9 T cell receptor beta chains were sequenced from one sample in a study of blood T cell repertoires in COVID-19. This table comes from immunoSEQ multiplex PCR, and its TCRdb copy is limited to in-frame clones, with some not included. The data show around 170,000 clones, 83% seen once. Input material: peripheral blood. The source of these receptors is a woman in her seventies with COVID-19, enrolled during active disease.

This chain links TRBV27 with TRBJ2-3; tentatively, D is TRBD1 (6 bases). The V gene's germline CDR1 is MNHEY and CDR2 SMNVEV (reference sequence). The CDR3 spans 14 residues. V was shortened by 6 bases and J by 1 base, with 11 bases between the two germline ends. The CDR3 loop is CASSRDKGTDTQYF. CDR3 sequence (DNA): TGTGCCAGCAGCCGGGACAAAGGCACAGATACGCAGTATTTT.

This chain joins TRBV7-9 and TRBJ2-7, with TRBD2 matching 9 bases. V lost 3 bases to trimming and J lost 0 bases; unmatched junction nucleotides: 6. The CDR3 runs 16 residues. Germline V gives CDR1 SEHNR, CDR2 FQNEAQ (reference sequence). This chain's CDR3 is CASSLDTSGPSYEQYF. DNA of the CDR3: TGTGCCAGCAGCTTGGATACTAGCGGGCCCTCCTACGAGCAGTACTTC. The whole variable domain, remainder taken from reference TRBV7-9 and TRBJ2-7, is DTGVSQNPRHKITKRGQNVTFRCDPISEHNRLYWYRQTLGQGPEFLTYFQNEAQLEKSRLLSDRFSAERPKGSFSTLEIQRTEQGDSAMYLCASSLDTSGPSYEQYFGPGTRLTVT.

The chain employs TRBV5-4 and TRBJ1-2; 7 nucleotides match TRBD1. The germline V gene has CDR1 SGHNT and CDR2 YYREEE (reference sequence). The V segment lost 4 bases and the J segment 2 bases; nucleotides outside the gene matches: 5. The CDR3 is made up of 14 amino acids. For the CDR3, the DNA is TGTGCCAGCAGCGGAGGGGACAGAAACTATGGCTACACCTTC. Its protein is CASSGGDRNYGYTF.

The CDR3 loop is CASSLRTGTSSKGETQYF. The CDR3 DNA reads TGTGCCAGCAGCCTCAGAACCGGGACTAGCTCTAAGGGGGAGACCCAGTACTTC. The gene calls are TRBV7-8 and TRBJ2-5, with 9 bases that match TRBD2. The V gene's germline CDR1 is SGHVS and CDR2 FQNEAQ. Losses at the gene ends were 5 bases for V and 5 bases for J; bases not matched to a gene: 18. The CDR3 is made up of 18 amino acids.

The V and J genes are TRBV24-1 and TRBJ2-2, with 8 bases aligning to TRBD2. The CDR3 sequence is 16 residues long. CDR1 and CDR2 (germline): KGHDR, SFDVKD. Trimming cost V 3 bases and J 4 bases; bases outside gene matches: 6. This CDR3 reads CATSDPDRGGTGELFF. CDR3 coding DNA: TGTGCCACCAGTGATCCCGATCGGGGGGGCACCGGGGAGCTGTTTTTT.

The CDR3 DNA reads as TGTGCCAGCAGCGCGGCCCCCAATCAGCCCCAGCATTTT. Translating gives CASSAAPNQPQHF. The V call is TRBV3-1 (or the pseudogene TRBV3-2), the J call TRBJ1-5; D ambiguous. The germline gives CDR1 LGHDT, CDR2 YNNKEL (reference sequence). Trimming took 5 bases from V and 3 from J, leaving 8 bases between them. The CDR3 spans 13 residues.

The chain links TRBV6-1 to TRBJ1-3, with D unclear. V lost 3 bases, J lost 0 bases, and 6 bases lay in between. The CDR3 is 14 amino acids. Germline V lookup: CDR1 MNHNS, CDR2 SASEGT. This CDR3 is CASSEMSSGNTIYF. DNA of the CDR3: TGTGCCAGCAGTGAGATGAGCTCTGGAAACACCATATATTTT.

The CDR3 coding sequence is TGTGCCAGCAGCCAAGATGCGCCACTAGCGGGACTAGCCAAAAACATTCAGTACTTC. Translation gives CASSQDAPLAGLAKNIQYF. This chain connects TRBV4-2 to TRBJ2-4; TRBD2 matches 10 bases. V lost 0 bases to trimming and J lost 0 bases; unmatched junction nucleotides: 8. The CDR3 spans 19 residues. CDR1 is LGHNA and CDR2 is YNFKEQ in the germline V gene.

The V call is TRBV18, the J call TRBJ2-2; TRBD2 is a possible D gene (6 bases). The germline V gene has CDR1 KGHSH and CDR2 LQKENI. CDR3 size: 14 residues. Trimming pared 1 base from V and 5 bases from J, leaving 8 bases between. Here the CDR3 reads CASSPQGGTGELFF. The CDR3 coding sequence is TGTGCCAGCTCACCACAGGGAGGAACCGGGGAGCTGTTTTTT. Full variable domain (rest looked up from reference TRBV18 and TRBJ2-2): NAGVMQNPRHLVRRRGQEARLRCSPMKGHSHVYWYRQLPEEGLKFMVYLQKENIIDESGMPKERFSAEFPKEGPSILRIQQVVRGDSAAYFCASSPQGGTGELFFGEGSRLTVL.